Described below is a single T cell receptor beta chain sequence and its context. Together with a sample-barcoded 5' primer, a J-beta primer mix was included in a second PCR lasting roughly 6 to 12 cycles. Sequencing yielded, for each sample, at least 2.5 million paired-end reads carrying CDR3. MiXCR, run by TCRdb on the 5' RACE reads, gives a single entry per CDR3 protein. In the table there are 750,000 to 950,000 distinct CDR3 sequences, about 53% of which are singletons. This CDR3 comprises 15 residues. Germline values: CDR1 SGHDT, CDR2 YYEEEE. V was clipped by 0 bases and J by 4 bases, with 13 bases between them. The data belong to a study of blood T cells in healthy people across ages. Study details: Per two T cells, template switching captured roughly one barcoded beta molecule.

The V call is TRBV5-6, the J call TRBJ2-5, with D perhaps matching TRBD2 (6 bases). What was sequenced was blood. This TCR derives from a man aged 80 or over in good health. This CDR3 reads CASSLVGGVGETQYF. CDR3 bases: TGTGCCAGCAGCTTGGTAGGAGGGGTGGGAGAGACCCAGTACTTC.